The 27 T cell receptor beta chains in this list originate from one sample, sequenced in a study of cytomegalovirus exposure and HLA in healthy donors (TCRdb year 2017). Libraries were built with the immunoSEQ multiplex PCR assay. For the multiplex PCR, a mixture combining 60 forward primers for TCR Vbeta segments and 13 reverse primers for TCR Jbeta segments was used. TCRdb carries this immuneACCESS record with in-frame sequences only. Its versions omit some clonotypes, under half of them owing to an unresolved V gene in the studies checked, with the rest unexplained. This sample lists 190,000 or so clones; roughly 78% were detected once. The ten biggest clones cover 0.65% of the sample. Sequenced: PBMCs. Receptor source: a boy aged 5-17 years in good health and CMV-seronegative.

The chain has TRBV6-1 and TRBJ1-2; TRBD1 matches at 12 bases. The V segment lost 4 bases and the J segment 1 base; nucleotides outside the gene matches: 7. Looked up from germline, CDR1 is MNHNS and CDR2 is SASEGT. The length of the CDR3 is 17 residues. The CDR3 here is CASSGGTGGVLNYGYTF. CDR3 in DNA: TGTGCCAGCAGTGGGGGGACAGGGGGCGTCCTTAACTATGGCTACACCTTC.

The rearrangement uses TRBV7-2 and TRBJ2-1; D gene ambiguous. Trimming stripped 0 bases from V and 5 bases from J, with 11 bases between. The CDR3 totals 15 residues. Germline V gene sequence: CDR1 SGHTA, CDR2 FQGNSA. CDR3 residues: CASSLAGSANNEQFF. The CDR3 DNA reads as TGTGCCAGCAGCTTAGCCGGCAGCGCTAACAATGAGCAGTTCTTC. The variable domain in full, completed from reference TRBV7-2 and TRBJ2-1, reads GAGVSQSPSNKVTEKGKDVELRCDPISGHTALYWYRQSLGQGLEFLIYFQGNSAPDKSGLPSDRFSAERTGGSVSTLTIQRTQQEDSAVYLCASSLAGSANNEQFFGPGTRLTVL.

The rearrangement joins TRBV7-6 to TRBJ2-7, with TRBD2 matching over 7 bases. After removal of 1 base from V and 2 bases from J, the junction contained 8 bases not matched to a gene. Germline V gives CDR1 SGHVS, CDR2 FNYEAQ. The CDR3 length is 16 residues. Here the CDR3 DNA reads TGTGCCAGCAGCTTAGGTTCCAGCGGGGCGACCTACGAGCAGTACTTC. It translates to CASSLGSSGATYEQYF.

V is TRBV6-1 and J is TRBJ2-7, with 9 bases that match TRBD2. Germline CDR1 is MNHNS and CDR2 is SASEGT. CDR3 length: 15 amino acids. The J segment lost 7 bases and the V segment lost 8 bases, leaving 15 bases of the junction unmatched. CDR3 amino acids: CASERLADQFEEQYF. The DNA of the CDR3 is TGTGCCAGCGAACGACTAGCGGACCAGTTTGAAGAGCAGTACTTC.

CDR3 bases: TGTGCCAGCAGCGCCGACGGGACTGAGAACACCGGGGAGCTGTTTTTT. Residues: CASSADGTENTGELFF. This sequence joins TRBV9 and TRBJ2-2, with D tentatively TRBD2 (6 bases). This CDR3 is built from 16 residues. V was pared by 3 bases and J by 1 base, with 13 bases between. Looked up from germline, CDR1 is SGDLS and CDR2 is YYNGEE.

The chain is built from TRBV11-3 and TRBJ1-2; the D is unclear. The germline V gene has CDR1 SGHNT and CDR2 YENEEA. This CDR3 region has 16 residues. With 1 base removed from V and 6 bases from J, the gap between germline ends came to 18 bases. The CDR3 loop is CASSLVSGSGKDGYTF. In nucleotides, the CDR3 is TGTGCCAGCAGCTTAGTTTCGGGGTCAGGAAAGGATGGCTACACCTTC.

V and J are TRBV7-9 and TRBJ1-1; D ambiguous. Germline V gene data show CDR1 as SEHNR and CDR2 as FQNEAQ (reference sequence). V was shortened by 5 bases and J by 5 bases, with 6 bases between the two germline ends. This CDR3 region has 11 residues. DNA for the CDR3: TGTGCCAGCAGCAGGAGGACTGAAGCTTTCTTT. It specifies CASSRRTEAFF.

The chain is built from TRBV19 and TRBJ2-5; 9 positions agree with TRBD1. Losses at the gene ends were 3 bases for V and 0 bases for J; bases not matched to a gene: 14. Germline-derived CDR1 and CDR2 are LNHDA and SQIVND (reference sequence). CDR3 size: 19 residues. As DNA, the CDR3 is TGTGCCAGTAGTATGATCTACGGGACAGGGTTAATGTACCAAGAGACCCAGTACTTC. As protein: CASSMIYGTGLMYQETQYF. The variable domain in full, with the rest retrieved from reference TRBV19 and TRBJ2-5, is DGGITQSPKYLFRKEGQNVTLSCEQNLNHDAMYWYRQDPGQGLRLIYYSQIVNDFQKGDIAEGYSVSREKKESFPLTVTSAQKNPTAFYLCASSMIYGTGLMYQETQYFGPGTRLLVL.

Regarding this clone: At the DNA level, this CDR3 is encoded by other sequences in the same sample as well. The V gene is TRBV11-2, the J gene TRBJ1-2, with D possibly being TRBD1 (5 bases). The V end was cut by 0 bases, the J end by 4 bases, with 9 bases between. Germline V lookup: CDR1 SGHAT, CDR2 FQNNGV. The CDR3 consists of 14 residues. CDR3 bases: TGTGCCAGCAGCTTAGACAGGGAGGTCTATGGCTACACCTTC. Amino acid sequence: CASSLDREVYGYTF.

The genes are TRBV30 and TRBJ2-4; D uncertain. The CDR3 loop spans 12 amino acids. CDR1 GTSNPN and CDR2 SVGIG come from the germline V gene (reference sequence). V shed 3 bases and J shed 7 bases, with 10 bases lying between them. The DNA for the CDR3 is TGTGCCTGGAGCGGCGGTATGAACATTCAGTACTTC. Protein sequence: CAWSGGMNIQYF.

This clone was counted once. J is TRBJ2-2 and V is TRBV7-9; D is possibly TRBD1 (6 bases). The CDR3 length is 16 residues. From germline, CDR1 is SEHNR and CDR2 FQNEAQ (reference sequence). V was pared by 5 bases and J by 3 bases, with 16 bases between. Written as DNA, the CDR3 is TGTGCCAGCAGCCAAAGATTGGACAGAGACACCGGGGAGCTGTTTTTT. Translation: CASSQRLDRDTGELFF.

The rearrangement uses TRBV6-5 and TRBJ2-5; 8 bases agree with TRBD1. The V segment lost 6 bases and the J segment 6 bases; nucleotides outside the gene matches: 6. The V gene's germline CDR1 is MNHEY and CDR2 SVGAGI. This CDR3 contains 13 residues. The CDR3, as DNA: TGTGCCAGCAGCGCCGACAGGGGCCAGACCCAGTACTTC. Translating gives CASSADRGQTQYF.

V gene TRBV7-2 combines with J gene TRBJ2-7, with a weak D call TRBD2 (6 bases). From germline, CDR1 is SGHTA and CDR2 FQGNSA. The CDR3 is 13 amino acids. V dropped 4 bases and J dropped 3 bases, with 10 bases sitting between them. The CDR3 region is CASSWGLGYEQYF. The DNA for the CDR3 is TGTGCCAGCAGCTGGGGACTGGGCTACGAGCAGTACTTC.

This clone occurred once. The rearrangement joins TRBV7-3 to TRBJ1-1; D remains ambiguous. This CDR3 spans 16 amino acids. Germline V gene data show CDR1 as SGHTA and CDR2 as FQGTGA. V gave up 5 bases and J gave up 1 base, with 17 bases separating them. CDR3 bases: TGTGCCAGCAGCCCAACCCGTCGGGGTAAGAACACTGAAGCTTTCTTT. It yields the protein CASSPTRRGKNTEAFF.

The J gene is TRBJ2-1, the V gene TRBV9; possible D gene TRBD2, 6 bases. CDR1 is SGDLS, CDR2 YYNGEE, per germline. CDR3 size: 16 residues. The germline V and J ends were trimmed by 3 bases and 2 bases, with 15 bases remaining between them. The CDR3, as DNA: TGTGCCAGCAGCGCTCGCGGGGCTGTGACCTACAATGAGCAGTTCTTC. It codes for CASSARGAVTYNEQFF. Together with reference TRBV9 and TRBJ2-1, the CDR3 gives the full variable domain: DSGVTQTPKHLITATGQRVTLRCSPRSGDLSVYWYQQSLDQGLQFLIQYYNGEERAKGNILERFSAQQFPDLHSELNLSSLELGDSALYFCASSARGAVTYNEQFFGPGTRLTVL.

V is TRBV2 and J is TRBJ1-5; TRBD1 agrees at 8 bases. CDR3 size: 14 residues. CDR1 is SNHLY and CDR2 is FYNNEI in the germline V gene. J was trimmed by 2 bases and V by 7 bases; bases with no gene match: 4. The CDR3 region is CASKETGGNQPQHF. The CDR3 bases are TGTGCCAGCAAGGAGACAGGGGGCAATCAGCCCCAGCATTTT.

The chain couples TRBV6-6 to TRBJ2-1; TRBD2 aligns across 10 bases. CDR3 length: 15 residues. Germline CDR1 reads MNHNY; CDR2 reads SVGAGI (reference sequence). Losses at the gene ends were 0 bases for V and 4 bases for J; bases not matched to a gene: 0. The CDR3 DNA follows: TGTGCCAGCAGTTACTCACTAGCGGGGTACAATGAGCAGTTCTTC. Translation gives CASSYSLAGYNEQFF.

The rearrangement links TRBV30 to TRBJ1-5; 8 bases are shared with TRBD1. Germline V gene sequence: CDR1 GTSNPN, CDR2 SVGIG (reference sequence). The CDR3 has 16 residues. This CDR3 is CALGTGATYSNQPQHF. DNA of the CDR3: TGTGCTTTAGGGACAGGCGCCACCTATAGCAATCAGCCCCAGCATTTT.

V usage is TRBV19 and J usage is TRBJ1-1; D not certain. Germline CDR1 is LNHDA and CDR2 is SQIVND (reference sequence). The ends were cut back, 3 bases at V and 0 bases at J, with 8 bases in the middle. The CDR3 sequence is 14 residues long. The CDR3 nucleotides are TGTGCCAGTAGTATCTTGGGCATGAACACTGAAGCTTTCTTT. This encodes CASSILGMNTEAFF.

The chain links TRBV5-4 to TRBJ2-1; D remains ambiguous. The ends were cut back, 3 bases at V and 5 bases at J, with 9 bases in the middle. The germline CDR1 and CDR2 sequences are SGHNT and YYREEE (reference sequence). CDR3 size: 13 residues. CDR3 sequence: CASSSVNNNEQFF. The DNA of the CDR3 is TGTGCCAGCAGCTCCGTAAATAACAATGAGCAGTTCTTC. The full variable domain, its missing parts supplied by reference TRBV5-4 and TRBJ2-1, is ETGVTQSPTHLIKTRGQQVTLRCSSQSGHNTVSWYQQALGQGPQFIFQYYREEENGRGNFPPRFSGLQFPNYSSELNVNALELDDSALYLCASSSVNNNEQFFGPGTRLTVL.

Only one count was recorded for this clone. A junction end diverges from the germline sequence, so it may reflect a read error. This sequence joins TRBV7-7 and TRBJ2-2, with a tentative D call TRBD1 (5 bases). The CDR3 totals 14 residues. CDR1 is SSHAT and CDR2 is FNYEAQ in the germline V gene (reference sequence). The DNA for the CDR3 is TGTGCTAGCAGCGCAGGGATTAACACCGGGGAGCTGTTTTTT. Translation: CASSAGINTGELFF.

V usage is TRBV27 and J usage is TRBJ1-5; 7 bases align to TRBD1. Germline CDR1 is MNHEY and CDR2 is SMNVEV (reference sequence). The ends lost 6 bases at V and 5 bases at J; junction bases unmatched: 4. The CDR3 has 13 residues. CDR3 DNA: TGTGCCAGCAGCTCACAGGGGCATCAGCCCCAGCATTTT. Translating it yields CASSSQGHQPQHF.

The chain couples TRBV7-9 to TRBJ1-2; 10 nucleotides agree with TRBD1. V was pared by 7 bases and J by 7 bases, with 12 bases of the junction left unmatched. The CDR3 length is 15 residues. Germline V gene lookup returns CDR1 SEHNR and CDR2 FQNEAQ (reference sequence). The CDR3 spells CASTLSGTGAAGYTF. The CDR3 nucleotides are TGTGCCAGCACCCTTAGCGGGACAGGGGCAGCTGGCTACACCTTC.

The chain joins TRBV27 to TRBJ1-4; maybe TRBD1 (5 bases). V was trimmed by 8 bases and J by 10 bases, leaving 11 bases between them. Germline assignment: CDR1 MNHEY and CDR2 SMNVEV (reference sequence). The CDR3 contains 11 residues. This chain's CDR3 is CASGPGGKLFF. In DNA, the CDR3 is TGTGCCAGCGGCCCGGGGGGAAAACTGTTTTTT.

The J gene is TRBJ1-1, the V gene TRBV29-1, with D possibly matching TRBD1 (6 bases). This CDR3 is built from 13 residues. The germline CDR1 and CDR2 sequences are SQVTM and ANQGSEA. The V gene lost 3 bases and the J gene lost 3 bases, with 11 bases spanning the gap. CDR3 sequence (DNA): TGCAGCGTTGATGAGGGGGTGGACACTGAAGCTTTCTTT. This sequence encodes CSVDEGVDTEAFF. Combining the CDR3 with reference TRBV29-1 and TRBJ1-1 gives the whole variable domain SAVISQKPSRDICQRGTSLTIQCQVDSQVTMMFWYRQQPGQSLTLIATANQGSEATYESGFVIDKFPISRPNLTFSTLTVSNMSPEDSSIYLCSVDEGVDTEAFFGQGTRLTVV.

V and J are TRBV4-1 and TRBJ1-3; 9 positions match TRBD1. Germline CDR1 reads MGHRA; CDR2 reads YSYEKL. J gave up 4 bases and V 0 bases, and 7 bases lay outside the gene matches. The CDR3 extends over 17 amino acids. The CDR3 region has the DNA TGCGCCAGCAGCCAAGATGGCCTTGGGACAGGGGGAAACACCATATATTTT. Amino acids: CASSQDGLGTGGNTIYF.

This CDR3 is CASTLFTGELFF. The CDR3 nucleotides are TGTGCCAGCACCCTCTTCACCGGGGAGCTGTTTTTT. The rearrangement uses TRBV7-2 and TRBJ2-2; the D is unclear. Germline V CDR1 and CDR2: SGHTA, FQGNSA. CDR3 length: 12 amino acids. V lost 7 bases, J lost 4 bases, and 7 bases lay in between.